These 4 T cell receptor beta chains were sequenced from one sample in a study of blood T cell repertoires in COVID-19. Some clones are missing from TCRdb's copy, which holds only in-frame ones; the method was immunoSEQ multiplex PCR. The sample includes about 90,000 clones, 92% of them seen just once. Input material: peripheral blood. Receptors originate from a woman in her fifties or sixties with active COVID-19.

The chain links TRBV4-1 to TRBJ2-1, with D unresolved. CDR1 MGHRA and CDR2 YSYEKL come from the germline V gene. V was pared by 4 bases and J by 0 bases, with 10 bases between. The CDR3 runs 15 residues. The CDR3 loop is CASSPSRSSYNEQFF. The CDR3 coding sequence is TGCGCCAGCAGCCCGTCACGGTCCTCCTACAATGAGCAGTTCTTC.

This clone was recorded once. The chain employs TRBV11-3 and TRBJ2-1; 8 bases agree with TRBD2. After removal of 3 bases from V and 5 bases from J, the junction contained 6 bases not matched to a gene. The germline V gene encodes CDR1 SGHNT and CDR2 YENEEA. CDR3 length: 15 residues. CDR3: CASSFHTSGHNEQFF. The CDR3 DNA sequence: TGTGCCAGCAGCTTTCACACTAGCGGACACAATGAGCAGTTCTTC.

CDR3 nucleotides: TGTGCCTGGATAGCTAAGGCCTATGGCTACACCTTC. Translation gives CAWIAKAYGYTF. V and J are TRBV30 and TRBJ1-2; D is undetermined. The V end was cut by 4 bases, the J end by 4 bases, with 10 bases between. This CDR3 comprises 12 residues. Germline CDR1 GTSNPN, CDR2 SVGIG (reference sequence).

The chain links TRBV18 to TRBJ1-2; D not certain. Trimming left V 2 bases short and J 8 bases short, with 15 bases between. Germline V gene lookup returns CDR1 KGHSH and CDR2 LQKENI. The CDR3 extends over 14 amino acids. CDR3 coding DNA: TGTGCCAGCTCACCAGTTCGGCAGGTGGAAGGCTACACCTTC. Translated, it gives CASSPVRQVEGYTF.